The 3 T cell receptor beta chains listed next were all sequenced from one sample in a study of blood T cells in healthy people across ages. Next came a second PCR, run for about 6 to 11 cycles, which used a sample-barcoded 5' primer along with a J-beta primer mix. TCRdb independently ran MiXCR on the 5' RACE reads; one entry per CDR3 protein. The top ten clones hold 20% to 25% of a sample with hundreds of thousands of distinct CDR3 sequences, roughly 64% of them seen once. Sequenced input: blood. The receptors here all came from a man younger than 45 in good health.

This sequence joins TRBV28 and TRBJ2-5; D might be TRBD1 (6 bases). V lost 6 bases and J 11 bases, leaving 13 bases between the germline ends. Germline values: CDR1 MDHEN, CDR2 SYDVKM. The CDR3 covers 11 residues. CDR3 DNA sequence: TGTGCCAGCAGGTCACAGGGAGAACAGTACTTC. Its translation is CASRSQGEQYF.

In this sample, this clonotype turned up a few times. This chain connects TRBV5-6 to TRBJ2-1; D may be TRBD2 (5 bases). Looked up from germline, CDR1 is SGHDT and CDR2 is YYEEEE. V gave up 3 bases and J gave up 10 bases, with 11 bases separating them. The CDR3 runs 12 residues. The CDR3 sequence: CASSWESGEQFF. As DNA, the CDR3 is TGTGCCAGCAGCTGGGAATCGGGGGAGCAGTTCTTC.

The J gene is TRBJ2-1, the V gene TRBV10-1; 13 nucleotides agree with TRBD2. Matching the DNA end better, TRBJ2-7 makes the J call doubtful. The CDR3 length is 16 residues. The germline V gene has CDR1 WNHNN and CDR2 SYGVQD (reference sequence). CDR3 DNA sequence: TGCGCCAGCAGTACGCCCGGGACTAGCGGGAACAATGAGCAGTACTTC. Translated, it gives CASSTPGTSGNNEQYF.